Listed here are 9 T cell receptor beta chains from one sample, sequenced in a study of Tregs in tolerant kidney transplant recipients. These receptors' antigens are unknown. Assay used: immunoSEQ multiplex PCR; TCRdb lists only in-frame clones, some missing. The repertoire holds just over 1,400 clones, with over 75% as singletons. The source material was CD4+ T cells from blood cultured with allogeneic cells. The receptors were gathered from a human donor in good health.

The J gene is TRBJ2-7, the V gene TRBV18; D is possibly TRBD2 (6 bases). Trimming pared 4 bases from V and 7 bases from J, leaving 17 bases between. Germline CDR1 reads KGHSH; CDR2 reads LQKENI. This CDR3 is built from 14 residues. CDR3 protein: CASSRGTAWGEQYF. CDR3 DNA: TGTGCCAGCTCACGCGGGACCGCTTGGGGAGAGCAGTACTTC.

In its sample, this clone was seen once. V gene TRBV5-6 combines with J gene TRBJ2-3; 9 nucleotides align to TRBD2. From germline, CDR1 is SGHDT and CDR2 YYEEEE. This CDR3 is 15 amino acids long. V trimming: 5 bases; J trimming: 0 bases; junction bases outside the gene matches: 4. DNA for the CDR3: TGTGCCAGCAGAAAGCGGGGGGCTAGCACAGATACGCAGTATTTT. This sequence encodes CASRKRGASTDTQYF.

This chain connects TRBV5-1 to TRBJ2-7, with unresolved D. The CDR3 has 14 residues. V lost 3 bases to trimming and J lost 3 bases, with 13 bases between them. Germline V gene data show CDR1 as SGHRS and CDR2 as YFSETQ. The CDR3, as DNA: TGCGCCAGCAGCTCGCCGGGCGCCAACTACGAGCAGTACTTC. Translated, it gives CASSSPGANYEQYF.

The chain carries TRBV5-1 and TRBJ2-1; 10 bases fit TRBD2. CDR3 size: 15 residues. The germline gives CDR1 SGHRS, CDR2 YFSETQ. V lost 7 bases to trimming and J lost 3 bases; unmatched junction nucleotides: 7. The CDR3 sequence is CASAVAGGYYNEQFF. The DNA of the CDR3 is TGCGCCAGCGCTGTAGCGGGGGGTTACTACAATGAGCAGTTCTTC.

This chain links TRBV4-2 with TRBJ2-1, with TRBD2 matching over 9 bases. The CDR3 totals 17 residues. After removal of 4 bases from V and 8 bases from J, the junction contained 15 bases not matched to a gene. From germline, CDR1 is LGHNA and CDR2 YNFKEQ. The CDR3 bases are TGTGCCAGCAGCCTAGCCCGAGGCGGGAGGGCCGGCGATGAGCAGTTCTTC. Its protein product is CASSLARGGRAGDEQFF.

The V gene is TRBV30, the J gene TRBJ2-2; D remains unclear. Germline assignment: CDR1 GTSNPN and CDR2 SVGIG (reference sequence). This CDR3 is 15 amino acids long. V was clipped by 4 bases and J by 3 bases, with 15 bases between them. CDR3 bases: TGTGCCTGGACCCCCGGTTCCCTGTACACCGGGGAGCTGTTTTTT. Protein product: CAWTPGSLYTGELFF.

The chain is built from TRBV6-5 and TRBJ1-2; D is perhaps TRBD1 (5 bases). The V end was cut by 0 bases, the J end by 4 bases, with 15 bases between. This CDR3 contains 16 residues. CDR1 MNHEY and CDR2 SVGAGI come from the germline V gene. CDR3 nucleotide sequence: TGTGCCAGCAGTTACTCGGGGGGGGATGTGGGCTATGGCTACACCTTC. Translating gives CASSYSGGDVGYGYTF.

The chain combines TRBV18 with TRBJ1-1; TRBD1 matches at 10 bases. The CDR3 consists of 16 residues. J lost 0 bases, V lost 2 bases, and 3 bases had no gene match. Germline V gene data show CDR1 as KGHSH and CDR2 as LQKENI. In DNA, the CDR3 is TGTGCCAGCTCACCAGACAGGGGGCTGGTGAACACTGAAGCTTTCTTT. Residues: CASSPDRGLVNTEAFF.

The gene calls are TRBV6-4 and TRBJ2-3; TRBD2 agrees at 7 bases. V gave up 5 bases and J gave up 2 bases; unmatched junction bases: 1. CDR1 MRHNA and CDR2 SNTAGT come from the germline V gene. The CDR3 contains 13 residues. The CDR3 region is CASSRDYTDTQYF. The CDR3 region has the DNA TGTGCCAGCAGTAGGGACTACACAGATACGCAGTATTTT.